This T cell receptor (beta chain) was found in a study of shared clonotypes between healthy human individuals. Original handling: Junction-only immunoSEQ sequences carried no quality scores, so filtering differed. Profiling relied on immunoSEQ multiplex PCR, and the TCRdb table lists in-frame clones only, not all of them. V, J and clone size derive from that table, while D and trimming were established from the DNA sequence. The sample consists of about 1 million clones, around 74% of them appearing once. Germline loops: CDR1 KGHSH, CDR2 LQKENI. Trimming cost V 8 bases and J 0 bases, with 28 bases left between them. This CDR3 spans 20 amino acids.

The receptor's source is a man aged 18 to 29 in good health. This sequence joins TRBV18 and TRBJ1-4, with D uncertain. Sequencing input: memory CD4+ T cells sorted from blood. Subset given: CD45RA-negative fraction. For the CDR3, the DNA is TGTGCCAGCGCCCCAAGGGTCCTGTACACCTTCGGACCAACTAATGAAAAACTGTTTTTT. Its translation: CASAPRVLYTFGPTNEKLFF.